This T cell receptor (beta chain) came from a study of T cells in Graves' hyperthyroidism and ophthalmopathy. Study-level findings and limits: Most clonotypes expanded in the thyroid (above 0.001) were also present in blood.

Germline V gives CDR1 ENHRY, CDR2 SYGVKD. V shed 3 bases, J shed 7 bases, and the junction held 5 bases outside the gene matches. The CDR3 is 15 amino acids. Within the sample, this clonotype is medium-sized (0.01 to 0.1%). Its antigen is still unknown. Regions amplified from RNA transcripts were the TCR beta CDR3 regions. An initial round of RT-PCR targeting the TCR CDR3 relied on the HTBI primer set. Using its own MiXCR run on the multiplex PCR reads, TCRdb lists one record per CDR3 protein. The data show about 560,000 distinct CDR3 sequences, around 45% seen once. The V and J genes are TRBV10-3 and TRBJ1-6, with TRBD1 identical over 8 bases. This clonotype originated in a woman aged 18 to 35 with Graves' hyperthyroidism. The sequenced material came from peripheral blood or thyroid tissue (not recorded which). The CDR3 region has the DNA TGTGCCATCAGTGAATGGACAGGGCCCAATTCACCCCTCCACTTT. Translation gives CAISEWTGPNSPLHF.